These 17 T cell receptor beta chains share one sample of origin, sequenced in a study of OX40 agonist ivuxolimab in advanced cancers. Libraries were built with the immunoSEQ multiplex PCR assay. The table comes from immuneACCESS by way of TCRdb, which keeps in-frame sequences with V and J called. Part of the clones is missing from these tables; in studies checked, under half for an unresolved V gene and the rest for unknown reasons. A total of some 66,000 clones appear in this sample, around 83% of them only once. The ten largest account for over 2% of the sample. Sequenced here: CD4+ or CD8+ T cells sorted from blood, sampled in a trial of the OX40 agonist ivuxolimab. All receptors derive from an adult with an advanced solid tumor such as melanoma, head and neck, liver or kidney cancer.

This chain links TRBV7-2 with TRBJ2-3; D unclear. With 0 bases removed from V and 2 bases from J, the gap between germline ends came to 3 bases. The CDR3 is 13 amino acids. Germline V gene sequence: CDR1 SGHTA, CDR2 FQGNSA. CDR3 coding DNA: TGTGCCAGCAGCTTAGCTCCCACAGATACGCAGTATTTT. It encodes CASSLAPTDTQYF.

The chain employs TRBV10-3 and TRBJ2-1; D perhaps matches TRBD1 (5 bases). Trimming cost V 11 bases and J 5 bases, with 16 bases left between them. This CDR3 spans 13 amino acids. Per germline, CDR1 ENHRY and CDR2 SYGVKD. The CDR3 sequence: CAARGLADNEQFF. The DNA of the CDR3 is TGTGCCGCAAGGGGTCTGGCGGACAATGAGCAGTTCTTC.

This sequence joins TRBV4-2 and TRBJ2-7; no clear D. Germline V CDR1 and CDR2: LGHNA, YNFKEQ. This CDR3 has 14 residues. V dropped 5 bases and J dropped 0 bases, with 11 bases sitting between them. The CDR3 protein is CASSYPIVSYEQYF. The CDR3 DNA reads TGTGCCAGCAGCTACCCCATTGTCTCCTACGAGCAGTACTTC.

This chain joins TRBV27 and TRBJ2-3; D not certain. V lost 0 bases and J 2 bases, leaving 12 bases between the germline ends. The germline V gene encodes CDR1 MNHEY and CDR2 SMNVEV (reference sequence). There are 16 residues in the CDR3. DNA of the CDR3: TGTGCCAGCAGTTTATCGTCAGATTACATCACAGATACGCAGTATTTT. Amino acid sequence: CASSLSSDYITDTQYF.

The genes are TRBV6-5 and TRBJ2-3, with D possibly being TRBD1 or TRBD2 (6 bases each). The germline gives CDR1 MNHEY, CDR2 SVGAGI. CDR3 length: 15 amino acids. The V gene lost 2 bases and the J gene lost 1 base, with 10 bases spanning the gap. The CDR3 DNA reads as TGTGCCAGCAGTTACGCCGGGGGCCGCACAGATACGCAGTATTTT. Its translation is CASSYAGGRTDTQYF.

The rearrangement joins TRBV27 to TRBJ2-5, with 9 bases matching TRBD2. CDR3 length equals 15 residues. The V segment lost 2 bases and the J segment 3 bases; nucleotides outside the gene matches: 4. CDR1 and CDR2 from the germline V gene are MNHEY and SMNVEV (reference sequence). For the CDR3, the DNA is TGTGCCAGCAGTTTACCCCTAGCGGGAAAAGAGACCCAGTACTTC. It is translated as CASSLPLAGKETQYF.

J is TRBJ2-1 and V is TRBV5-4, with TRBD2 matching over 10 bases. This CDR3 is built from 16 residues. Unmatched junction bases numbered 9, after V lost 0 bases and J lost 9 bases. Germline CDR1 and CDR2: SGHNT and YYREEE (reference sequence). The CDR3 loop is CASSLGLAGVLGEQFF. The CDR3 DNA sequence: TGTGCCAGCAGCTTGGGCCTAGCGGGAGTCTTGGGTGAGCAGTTCTTC. Full variable domain (rest looked up from reference TRBV5-4 and TRBJ2-1): ETGVTQSPTHLIKTRGQQVTLRCSSQSGHNTVSWYQQALGQGPQFIFQYYREEENGRGNFPPRFSGLQFPNYSSELNVNALELDDSALYLCASSLGLAGVLGEQFFGPGTRLTVL.

The rearrangement uses TRBV10-3 and TRBJ1-1; 8 bases match TRBD1. The CDR3 sequence is 13 residues long. Germline V gives CDR1 ENHRY, CDR2 SYGVKD. The junction had 5 bases not matched to a gene; V was cut back by 10 bases and J by 1 base. The CDR3 DNA follows: TGTGCCACAATGACAGGGGCGAACACTGAAGCTTTCTTT. Protein: CATMTGANTEAFF.

This clone appeared a few times. The gene calls are TRBV7-8 and TRBJ2-2; possibly TRBD1 for D (6 bases). Germline values: CDR1 SGHVS, CDR2 FQNEAQ. CDR3 size: 17 residues. The V gene lost 2 bases and the J gene lost 2 bases, with 15 bases spanning the gap. CDR3 in amino acids: CASSLPQGRVNTGELFF. CDR3 sequence (DNA): TGTGCCAGCAGCTTACCTCAGGGGAGAGTTAACACCGGGGAGCTGTTTTTT.

This chain joins TRBV7-9 and TRBJ2-1; 10 bases are a match to TRBD1. Germline V CDR1 and CDR2: SEHNR, FQNEAQ (reference sequence). This CDR3 is built from 14 residues. Trimming took 5 bases from V and 5 from J; bases not matched to a gene: 3. The CDR3 DNA reads as TGTGCCAGCAGCACCGGGACAGGGGACAATGAGCAGTTCTTC. It codes for CASSTGTGDNEQFF.

This chain connects TRBV10-2 to TRBJ1-1; maybe TRBD1 (6 bases). Germline V CDR1 and CDR2: WSHSY, SAAADI. The CDR3 loop spans 13 amino acids. The V and J ends lost 7 bases and 4 bases respectively, with 13 bases between them. CDR3 DNA: TGCGCCAGCAATATACAGGGAGCCACTGAAGCTTTCTTT. Translating it yields CASNIQGATEAFF.

This clone appeared a few times. The genes are TRBV5-1 and TRBJ2-7; TRBD1 or TRBD2 may be the D gene (6 bases each). Trimming took 2 bases from V and 7 from J, leaving 16 bases between them. The CDR3 totals 14 residues. In germline, CDR1 is SGHRS, CDR2 YFSETQ. CDR3 DNA sequence: TGCGCCAGCAGCTTCGGCGGGACGAGGGGGGAGCAGTACTTC. Amino acids: CASSFGGTRGEQYF.

The chain recombines TRBV18 with TRBJ1-2, with TRBD1 identical over 12 bases. CDR1 KGHSH and CDR2 LQKENI come from the germline V gene. The CDR3 has 16 amino acids. Unmatched junction bases numbered 9, after V lost 4 bases and J lost 6 bases. In DNA, the CDR3 is TGTGCCAGCTCACTGGATGGGACAGGGGGCGGTCATGGCTACACCTTC. Protein: CASSLDGTGGGHGYTF.

This chain uses TRBV27 with TRBJ2-1; D is tentatively TRBD1 or TRBD2 (6 bases each). V gave up 6 bases and J gave up 0 bases, with 12 bases separating them. The CDR3 totals 15 residues. Germline V lookup: CDR1 MNHEY, CDR2 SMNVEV (reference sequence). The CDR3 sequence is CASRGGYSSYNEQFF. Here the CDR3 DNA reads TGTGCCAGCAGAGGGGGGTACAGCTCCTACAATGAGCAGTTCTTC.

This clone has more than one count but fewer than ten. One end of the junction does not line up with germline, which may come from a read error. V is TRBV7-2 and J is TRBJ2-7; 10 bases map to TRBD2. Germline V lookup: CDR1 SGHTA, CDR2 FQGNSA. The CDR3 contains 14 residues. CDR3 amino acids: CASSLAGEIYEQYF. CDR3 nucleotides: TGTGCCAGCAGCCTAGCGGGGGAAATCTACGAGCAGTACTTC.

The chain recombines TRBV21-1 with TRBJ2-1. TRBV21-1 has pseudogene status. This CDR3 is built from 14 residues. The CDR3 loop reads CASSKVNTPNEQFF. The CDR3 nucleotides are TGTGCCAGCAGCAAAGTGAATACCCCCAATGAGCAGTTCTTC.

The chain links TRBV5-1 to TRBJ2-5, with D tentatively TRBD2 (5 bases). CDR3 size: 16 residues. Germline V gene lookup returns CDR1 SGHRS and CDR2 YFSETQ. The germline V and J ends were trimmed by 0 bases and 2 bases, with 14 bases remaining between them. The CDR3 reads CASSLAGSPQQETQYF. The CDR3 DNA follows: TGCGCCAGCAGCTTGGCGGGGTCTCCACAACAAGAGACCCAGTACTTC.